Reported below is one T cell receptor (beta chain). Its specificity is not known. This sample was taken from a study of response to subunit inactivated influenza vaccine. General study results and limits: Every seasonal influenza vaccination brings in few new T cells, the authors suggested.

TCRdb used MiXCR to reprocess the RT-PCR reads, holding one entry per CDR3 protein. The data show 500,000 or so distinct CDR3 sequences, approximately 15% seen once. The source material was CD4+ T cells sorted from PBMCs, sampled roughly 24 months after vaccination. The clonotype originates from a man aged 50 to 69 who received an inactivated influenza vaccine.

CDR3 loop: CASSLAQTNTGELFF. In nucleotides, the CDR3 is TGCGCCAGCAGCTTAGCGCAGACGAACACCGGGGAGCTGTTTTTT. This sequence joins TRBV5-1 and TRBJ2-2, with D uncertain. Germline assignment: CDR1 SGHRS and CDR2 YFSETQ. CDR3 length: 15 residues. V was cut by 2 bases and J by 0 bases, with 8 bases left in between.